There are a few counts of the clone carrying this TCR beta chain. Its target is unknown. Addition of a universal primer site occurred through template switching, and cDNA carried unique molecular identifiers. A single record per CDR3 protein comes from TCRdb applying MiXCR to the 5' RACE reads. The repertoire holds around 370,000 distinct CDR3 sequences, 7% to 9.5% seen once, with roughly 8.9% in the top ten. The sample originates from a study of identical twins. Findings and caveats of the study: Without tracking the same donors, conclusions rested on cross-sectional statistical analysis. Weaker excess sharing between twins was seen in beta out-of-frame sequences.

The CDR3 loop spans 13 amino acids. Trimming pared 5 bases from V and 7 bases from J, leaving 11 bases between. Germline V CDR1 and CDR2: SGHAT, FQNNGV. The gene calls are TRBV11-2 and TRBJ2-2; D gene unclear. The TCR comes from a woman aged 50 to 65 in good health. The sample taken for sequencing was naive T cells sorted from blood. The CDR3 region has the DNA TGTGCCAGCAGCCCTCTTCGTAACGGGGAGCTGTTTTTT. It yields the protein CASSPLRNGELFF.